This T cell receptor (beta chain) was found in a study of blood T cells in healthy people across ages. Whole-study findings and limits: The long-lived group displayed more naive CD4+ cells, plus higher diversity, than the aged donors did. TCR beta diversity, measured per million T cells, fell in a roughly linear way with age.

Next came a second PCR, run for roughly 6 to 11 cycles, which used a sample-barcoded 5' primer along with a J-beta primer mix. Each cDNA molecule was tagged by a template-switch adaptor with 12 random nucleotides. TCRdb analysed the 5' RACE reads with MiXCR anew, one entry per CDR3 protein. Of about a million distinct CDR3 sequences listed, 48% are singletons. In germline, CDR1 is LGHNA, CDR2 YNFKEQ. J gave up 0 bases and V 0 bases, and 4 bases lay outside the gene matches. The CDR3 covers 16 residues. This clonotype has a handful of counts. The antigen remains undetermined. The chain joins TRBV4-2 to TRBJ1-1; TRBD1 matches at 7 bases. This TCR was recovered from a man aged 25 to 45 in good health. Sequenced input: blood. The CDR3 here is CASSQDWDSMNTEAFF. In nucleotides, the CDR3 is TGTGCCAGCAGCCAAGACTGGGACAGCATGAACACTGAAGCTTTCTTT.